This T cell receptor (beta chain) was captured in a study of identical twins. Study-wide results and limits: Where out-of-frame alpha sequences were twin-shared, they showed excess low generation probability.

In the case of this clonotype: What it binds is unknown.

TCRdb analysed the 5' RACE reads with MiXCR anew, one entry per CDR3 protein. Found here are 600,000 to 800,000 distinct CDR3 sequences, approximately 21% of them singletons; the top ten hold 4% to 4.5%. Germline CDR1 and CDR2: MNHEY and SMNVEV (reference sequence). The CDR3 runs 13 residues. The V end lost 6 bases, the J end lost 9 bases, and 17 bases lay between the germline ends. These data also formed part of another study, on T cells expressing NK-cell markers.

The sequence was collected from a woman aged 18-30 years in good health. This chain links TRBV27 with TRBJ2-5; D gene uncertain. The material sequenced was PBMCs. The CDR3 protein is CASRALRAAAQYF. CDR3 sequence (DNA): TGTGCCAGCAGGGCCCTTAGGGCCGCGGCCCAGTACTTC.